This TCR beta chain was documented in a study of T cell responses to AZD1222 COVID-19 vaccine. Study background: Second-dose schedules of about 4 or about 12 weeks were combined.

The germline CDR1 and CDR2 sequences are SGHVS and FQNEAQ. The CDR3 contains 14 residues. Trimming removed 5 bases from V and 2 bases from J, with 12 bases in between. On this clone: What it binds is not known.

Study-level results: The sample set comprised mostly white British donors with more females, and clonal diversity was possibly underestimated. Nearly half of spike-specific TCRs reportedly go after variant regions that carry no mutations. Seropositive at baseline were only six AZD1222 recipients.

The data were produced by immunoSEQ multiplex PCR, yet TCRdb's version contains in-frame clones alone and is incomplete. This sample has about 120,000 clones, with approximately 91% found just once. The input for sequencing was peripheral blood, taken on day 0 of AZD1222 vaccination. This chain connects TRBV7-8 to TRBJ1-1, with D possibly being TRBD1 (5 bases). The sequence was collected from an adult in good health. The CDR3 DNA reads TGTGCCAGCAGCCCCGGGACGGCTAACACTGAAGCTTTCTTT. It codes for CASSPGTANTEAFF.